This TCR beta chain was profiled in a study of blood T cell repertoires in COVID-19. The method was immunoSEQ multiplex PCR; TCRdb's version includes in-frame clones alone and lacks a portion of them. This table has approximately 210,000 clones, less than 90% appearing once. The table lists this clone with a few counts. The CDR3 runs to 16 residues. Germline CDR1 reads MNHNY; CDR2 reads SVGAGI (reference sequence). Losses at the gene ends were 6 bases for V and 6 bases for J; bases not matched to a gene: 10. V is TRBV6-6 and J is TRBJ2-2; 10 bases align to TRBD1. The clonotype originates from a man between 65 and 79 years old with acute or convalescent COVID-19. The specimen sequenced was peripheral blood. CDR3 nucleotide sequence: TGTGCCAGCAGGCCCCGGGACAGGGGAGCCGCCGGGGAGCTGTTTTTT. Residues: CASRPRDRGAAGELFF.